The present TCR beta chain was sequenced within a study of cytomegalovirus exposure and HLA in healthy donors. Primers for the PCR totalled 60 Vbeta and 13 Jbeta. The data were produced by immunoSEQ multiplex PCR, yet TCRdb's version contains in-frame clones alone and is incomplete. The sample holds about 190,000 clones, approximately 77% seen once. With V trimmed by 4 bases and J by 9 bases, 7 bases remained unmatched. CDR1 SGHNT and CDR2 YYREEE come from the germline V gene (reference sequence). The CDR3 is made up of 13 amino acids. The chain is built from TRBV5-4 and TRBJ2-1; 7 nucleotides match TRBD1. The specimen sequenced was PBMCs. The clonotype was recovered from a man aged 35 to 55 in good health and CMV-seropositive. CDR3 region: CASSTQGVGEQFF. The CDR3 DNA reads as TGTGCCAGCAGCACCCAGGGGGTCGGTGAGCAGTTCTTC.